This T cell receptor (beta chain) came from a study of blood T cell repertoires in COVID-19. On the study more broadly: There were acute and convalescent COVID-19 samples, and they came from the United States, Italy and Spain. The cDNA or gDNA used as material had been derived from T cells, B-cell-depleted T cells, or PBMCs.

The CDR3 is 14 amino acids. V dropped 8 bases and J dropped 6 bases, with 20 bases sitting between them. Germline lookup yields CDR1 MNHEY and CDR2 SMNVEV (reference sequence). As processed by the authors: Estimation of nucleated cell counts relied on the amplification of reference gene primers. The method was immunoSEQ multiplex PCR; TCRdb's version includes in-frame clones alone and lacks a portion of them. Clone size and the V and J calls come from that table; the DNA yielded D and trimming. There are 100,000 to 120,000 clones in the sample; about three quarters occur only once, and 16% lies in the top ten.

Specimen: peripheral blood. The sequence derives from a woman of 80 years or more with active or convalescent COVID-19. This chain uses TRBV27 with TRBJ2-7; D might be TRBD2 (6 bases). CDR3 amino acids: CASSRQRTGGEQYF. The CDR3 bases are TGTGCCAGCTCGCGACAACGCACCGGGGGCGAGCAGTACTTC.